The 29 T cell receptor beta chains presented below share a single source sample, sequenced in a study of blood T cell repertoires in COVID-19. Some clones are missing from TCRdb's copy, which holds only in-frame ones; the method was immunoSEQ multiplex PCR. The sample consists of roughly 73,000 clones, about nine tenths of them appearing once. Sequenced input: peripheral blood. All receptors come from an elderly woman with active or convalescent COVID-19.

The genes are TRBV18 and TRBJ1-2; a weak D match, TRBD1 (6 bases). The CDR3 runs to 16 residues. From germline, CDR1 is KGHSH and CDR2 LQKENI. Trimming took 2 bases from V and 3 from J, leaving 16 bases between them. CDR3 residues: CASSPGGPAGDYGYTF. CDR3 bases: TGTGCCAGCTCACCAGGGGGCCCCGCTGGGGACTATGGCTACACCTTC.

The sample holds one count of this clone. The chain uses TRBV6-2 or TRBV6-3 and TRBJ2-7, with D perhaps matching TRBD2 (7 bases). This CDR3 spans 16 amino acids. V was shortened by 5 bases and J by 2 bases, with 19 bases between the two germline ends. Germline lookup yields CDR1 MNHEY and CDR2 SVGEGT. CDR3 coding DNA: TGTGCCAGCAGTAACATGCGGGGGCCATTGACCTACGAGCAGTACTTC. Translating it yields CASSNMRGPLTYEQYF.

The gene calls are TRBV30 and TRBJ2-3; 9 positions agree with TRBD2. From germline, CDR1 is GTSNPN and CDR2 SVGIG (reference sequence). The CDR3 covers 18 residues. The trim removed 0 bases at V and 3 bases at J, leaving 13 bases unmatched. The CDR3 nucleotides read TGTGCCTGGAGTGTACGGCGCGGGGGGGCTCTTGGGACAGATACGCAGTATTTT. Translated, it gives CAWSVRRGGALGTDTQYF.

A single count supports this clone. V usage is TRBV7-8 and J usage is TRBJ1-1, with 8 bases fitting TRBD1. The germline V gene encodes CDR1 SGHVS and CDR2 FQNEAQ. The V and J ends lost 8 bases and 7 bases, in that order; junction bases with no gene match: 6. The CDR3 has 12 amino acids. CDR3 in amino acids: CASAGGWNEAFF. The CDR3, as DNA: TGTGCCAGCGCAGGGGGCTGGAATGAAGCTTTCTTT. Combining the CDR3 with reference TRBV7-8 and TRBJ1-1 gives the whole variable domain GAGVSQSPRYKVAKRGQDVALRCDPISGHVSLFWYQQALGQGPEFLTYFQNEAQLDKSGLPSDRFFAERPEGSVSTLKIQRTQQEDSAVYLCASAGGWNEAFFGQGTRLTVV.

V gene TRBV7-3 combines with J gene TRBJ2-2; TRBD2 might be the D (5 bases). Trimming stripped 5 bases from V and 1 base from J, with 14 bases between. The CDR3 has 16 residues. CDR1 is SGHTA and CDR2 is FQGTGA in the germline V gene. CDR3 region: CASSRISGVNTGELFF. CDR3 in DNA: TGTGCCAGCAGCCGAATCAGCGGAGTGAACACCGGGGAGCTGTTTTTT.

The genes are TRBV7-3 and TRBJ1-6; 10 nucleotides match TRBD1. The CDR3 is 15 amino acids. CDR1 is SGHTA, CDR2 FQGTGA, per germline. J was trimmed by 7 bases and V by 3 bases; bases with no gene match: 3. CDR3 DNA sequence: TGTGCCAGCAGCTTTGGGACAGGGGAAAATTCACCCCTCCACTTT. Its protein is CASSFGTGENSPLHF.

The V and J genes are TRBV15 and TRBJ1-5, with D possibly matching TRBD1 (5 bases). The germline V gene has CDR1 LNHNV and CDR2 YYDKDF (reference sequence). Trimming left V 1 base short and J 3 bases short, with 10 bases between. The CDR3 spans 15 residues. The CDR3, as DNA: TGTGCCACCAGCAGAGGACAGATAGCCAATCAGCCCCAGCATTTT. Encoded protein: CATSRGQIANQPQHF. Full variable domain (remainder filled in from reference TRBV15 and TRBJ1-5): DAMVIQNPRYQVTQFGKPVTLSCSQTLNHNVMYWYQQKSSQAPKLLFHYYDKDFNNEADTPDNFQSRRPNTSFCFLDIRSPGLGDTAMYLCATSRGQIANQPQHFGDGTRLSIL.

This clone occurred once. The chain combines TRBV2 with TRBJ1-1; no clear D. The CDR3 has 13 amino acids. CDR1 is SNHLY, CDR2 FYNNEI, per germline. Trimming took off 6 bases at V and 4 bases at J, with 12 bases between the two ends. CDR3 amino acids: CASSDNLGTEAFF. In DNA form, the CDR3 reads TGTGCCAGCAGCGACAACCTTGGCACTGAAGCTTTCTTT.

V usage is TRBV7-2 and J usage is TRBJ2-7; a possible D gene is TRBD1 (7 bases). The ends were cut back, 2 bases at V and 1 base at J, with 12 bases in the middle. CDR1 is SGHTA and CDR2 is FQGNSA in the germline V gene. This CDR3 has 15 residues. The CDR3 sequence: CASSLIRGDSYEQYF. The CDR3 bases are TGTGCCAGCAGCTTAATCAGGGGGGATTCCTACGAGCAGTACTTC.

This chain connects TRBV7-8 to TRBJ1-1; 9 bases are shared with TRBD1. V lost 1 base to trimming and J lost 5 bases; unmatched junction nucleotides: 5. Per germline, CDR1 SGHVS and CDR2 FQNEAQ. The CDR3 runs 15 residues. The CDR3 DNA follows: TGTGCCAGCAGCTTAGTAGGACAGGGGTATACTGAAGCTTTCTTT. Translation: CASSLVGQGYTEAFF.

J is TRBJ1-1 and V is TRBV7-3, with TRBD1 as a possible D gene (6 bases). The germline V gene encodes CDR1 SGHTA and CDR2 FQGTGA. Trimming left V 8 bases short and J 5 bases short, with 18 bases between. CDR3 length: 14 residues. The CDR3 sequence is CASRQNPTGTEAFF. The CDR3, as DNA: TGTGCCAGCCGACAAAACCCGACAGGAACTGAAGCTTTCTTT. Supplemented by reference TRBV7-3 and TRBJ1-1, the full variable domain reads GAGVSQTPSNKVTEKGKYVELRCDPISGHTALYWYRQSLGQGPEFLIYFQGTGAADDSGLPNDRFFAVRPEGSVSTLKIQRTERGDSAVYLCASRQNPTGTEAFFGQGTRLTVV.

The rearrangement uses TRBV4-2 and TRBJ2-7; 13 bases are a match to TRBD2. The CDR3 length is 19 residues. Trimming at V came to 0 bases and at J to 0 bases, leaving 8 bases not matched to a gene. Per germline, CDR1 LGHNA and CDR2 YNFKEQ. CDR3 protein: CASSQDRGTSGVSSYEQYF. CDR3 DNA: TGTGCCAGCAGCCAAGATCGGGGGACTAGCGGGGTTAGCTCCTACGAGCAGTACTTC.

The V gene is TRBV7-2, the J gene TRBJ2-5; 7 bases match TRBD1. The length of the CDR3 is 15 residues. The V and J ends lost 5 bases and 2 bases, in that order; junction bases with no gene match: 8. Germline loops: CDR1 SGHTA, CDR2 FQGNSA. The CDR3 spells CASSPNRDSQETQYF. Here the CDR3 DNA reads TGTGCCAGCAGCCCGAACCGGGACAGTCAAGAGACCCAGTACTTC.

This rearrangement joins TRBV2 to TRBJ1-2, with 11 bases lining up with TRBD1. Germline V gives CDR1 SNHLY, CDR2 FYNNEI. V lost 6 bases to trimming and J lost 6 bases; unmatched junction nucleotides: 9. CDR3 size: 15 residues. The CDR3 coding sequence is TGTGCCAGCAGGGCCGGACAGGGGGCAGGGAATGGCTACACCTTC. Protein product: CASRAGQGAGNGYTF.

V gene TRBV7-3 combines with J gene TRBJ2-3, with 8 bases lining up with TRBD2. Germline V gene sequence: CDR1 SGHTA, CDR2 FQGTGA. The V segment lost 1 base and the J segment 5 bases; nucleotides outside the gene matches: 8. The CDR3 is made up of 16 amino acids. The CDR3: CASSLRTAGGQDTQYF. The CDR3 DNA follows: TGTGCCAGCAGCTTAAGGACTGCGGGGGGCCAAGATACGCAGTATTTT.

The chain links TRBV9 to TRBJ2-2; TRBD2 matches at 9 bases. This CDR3 region has 15 residues. The V segment lost 0 bases and the J segment 5 bases; nucleotides outside the gene matches: 2. Germline V CDR1 and CDR2: SGDLS, YYNGEE. The DNA of the CDR3 is TGTGCCAGCAGCGTAGGCGGGGGGGCAACCGGGGAGCTGTTTTTT. Translated: CASSVGGGATGELFF.

V is TRBV7-2 and J is TRBJ2-7, with D hard to call. Germline V gene data show CDR1 as SGHTA and CDR2 as FQGNSA. V lost 9 bases to trimming and J lost 0 bases, with 9 bases between them. The CDR3 is 12 amino acids. The CDR3 is CASGALSYEQYF. Written as DNA, the CDR3 is TGTGCCAGTGGAGCCCTCTCCTACGAGCAGTACTTC. Based on the CDR3 plus reference TRBV7-2 and TRBJ2-7, the full variable domain is GAGVSQSPSNKVTEKGKDVELRCDPISGHTALYWYRQSLGQGLEFLIYFQGNSAPDKSGLPSDRFSAERTGGSVSTLTIQRTQQEDSAVYLCASGALSYEQYFGPGTRLTVT.

This sequence joins TRBV11-3 and TRBJ1-1; 12 bases map to TRBD1. The CDR3 contains 16 residues. V was pared by 4 bases and J by 4 bases, with 7 bases of the junction left unmatched. Germline V gene data show CDR1 as SGHNT and CDR2 as YENEEA. This CDR3 reads CASSWDRGRRRTEAFF. DNA of the CDR3: TGTGCCAGCAGCTGGGACAGGGGGCGCAGACGCACTGAAGCTTTCTTT.

The CDR3 reads CASSLSEKLFF. The CDR3 DNA follows: TGTGCCAGCAGCTTGAGTGAAAAACTGTTTTTT. The chain links TRBV7-9 to TRBJ1-4; no definite D call. The CDR3 loop spans 11 amino acids. Trimming took 3 bases from V and 7 from J, leaving 3 bases between them. Per germline, CDR1 SEHNR and CDR2 FQNEAQ (reference sequence).

The CDR3 here is CASSLDGNYGYTF. The CDR3 bases are TGTGCCAGCAGCCTCGACGGGAACTATGGCTACACCTTC. The rearrangement joins TRBV9 to TRBJ1-2; D uncertain. The CDR3 contains 13 residues. Germline values: CDR1 SGDLS, CDR2 YYNGEE. Deletions cut 4 bases from V and 2 bases from J, with 9 bases between. The full variable domain, its missing parts supplied by reference TRBV9 and TRBJ1-2, is DSGVTQTPKHLITATGQRVTLRCSPRSGDLSVYWYQQSLDQGLQFLIQYYNGEERAKGNILERFSAQQFPDLHSELNLSSLELGDSALYFCASSLDGNYGYTFGSGTRLTVV.

The chain recombines TRBV5-8 with TRBJ2-1, with D maybe TRBD1 (6 bases). With 4 bases removed from V and 9 bases from J, the gap between germline ends came to 17 bases. This CDR3 is 14 amino acids long. Germline V lookup: CDR1 SGHTS, CDR2 YDEGEE. DNA of the CDR3: TGTGCCAGCAGCCGAACCACAGGGCCCGCTGAGCAGTTCTTC. Protein product: CASSRTTGPAEQFF.

CDR3 sequence reads: CSASEPGFWDTEAFF. Written as DNA, the CDR3 is TGCAGTGCTAGTGAGCCAGGGTTTTGGGACACTGAAGCTTTCTTT. The chain couples TRBV20-1 to TRBJ1-1; tentatively, D is TRBD1 (5 bases). Germline CDR1 DFQATT, CDR2 SNEGSKA (reference sequence). The CDR3 length is 15 residues. V dropped 3 bases and J dropped 3 bases, with 17 bases sitting between them.

There are a few counts of this clone. This rearrangement joins TRBV2 to TRBJ1-1; possible D gene TRBD1, 6 bases. Germline CDR1 is SNHLY and CDR2 is FYNNEI. Trimming stripped 3 bases from V and 1 base from J, with 9 bases between. The CDR3 sequence is 14 residues long. This CDR3 reads CASSEEQGNTEAFF. In DNA, the CDR3 is TGTGCCAGCAGTGAGGAACAGGGGAACACTGAAGCTTTCTTT.

The chain is built from TRBV28 and TRBJ1-1; D possibly corresponds to TRBD1 (5 bases). V lost 0 bases and J 3 bases, leaving 17 bases between the germline ends. Germline assignment: CDR1 MDHEN and CDR2 SYDVKM. The CDR3 sequence is 17 residues long. The CDR3 region has the DNA TGTGCCAGCAGTTTATGGCCCTCCGGGGGGTCGGACACTGAAGCTTTCTTT. Its protein is CASSLWPSGGSDTEAFF. Together with reference TRBV28 and TRBJ1-1, the CDR3 gives the full variable domain: DVKVTQSSRYLVKRTGEKVFLECVQDMDHENMFWYRQDPGLGLRLIYFSYDVKMKEKGDIPEGYSVSREKKERFSLILESASTNQTSMYLCASSLWPSGGSDTEAFFGQGTRLTVV.

The chain has TRBV5-1 and TRBJ2-4, with 8 bases lining up with TRBD1. Per the germline V gene, CDR1 is SGHRS and CDR2 is YFSETQ. V lost 0 bases to trimming and J lost 4 bases; unmatched junction nucleotides: 12. This CDR3 is 18 amino acids long. The CDR3 region is CASSLERNGGQGKNIQYF. As DNA, the CDR3 is TGCGCCAGCAGCTTGGAGAGGAACGGAGGACAGGGAAAAAACATTCAGTACTTC.

The chain links TRBV7-2 to TRBJ1-1; 8 bases fit TRBD1. Germline assignment: CDR1 SGHTA and CDR2 FQGNSA. The CDR3 has 14 residues. Unmatched junction bases numbered 4, after V lost 3 bases and J lost 4 bases. The DNA for the CDR3 is TGTGCCAGCAGCTTCGGACAGGGATTCACTGAAGCTTTCTTT. Translation: CASSFGQGFTEAFF.

The chain couples TRBV9 to TRBJ2-7, with D possibly being TRBD2 (7 bases). Trimming removed 3 bases from V and 4 bases from J, with 14 bases in between. The CDR3 loop spans 14 amino acids. Germline-derived CDR1 and CDR2 are SGDLS and YYNGEE. The CDR3: CASSAGGGIYEQYF. CDR3 in DNA: TGTGCCAGCAGCGCGGGCGGGGGCATATACGAGCAGTACTTC.

The chain is built from TRBV28 and TRBJ2-5, with D perhaps matching TRBD2 (6 bases). This CDR3 comprises 15 residues. Germline-derived CDR1 and CDR2 are MDHEN and SYDVKM. V lost 4 bases and J 5 bases, leaving 17 bases between the germline ends. The chain's CDR3 is CASSSRRGGAETQYF. The DNA of the CDR3 is TGTGCCAGCAGTTCGAGGAGGGGAGGAGCGGAGACCCAGTACTTC.

The genes are TRBV29-1 and TRBJ1-4; the D is unclear. CDR1 is SQVTM and CDR2 is ANQGSEA in the germline V gene. Trimming shortened V by 1 base and J by 6 bases, and 6 bases separated the two germline ends. The CDR3 extends over 12 amino acids. The CDR3 region has the DNA TGCAGCGTTGAAGGGCCCTATGAAAAACTGTTTTTT. This gives the protein CSVEGPYEKLFF. Using reference TRBV29-1 and TRBJ1-4 for the parts outside the CDR3, the full variable domain is SAVISQKPSRDICQRGTSLTIQCQVDSQVTMMFWYRQQPGQSLTLIATANQGSEATYESGFVIDKFPISRPNLTFSTLTVSNMSPEDSSIYLCSVEGPYEKLFFGSGTQLSVL.